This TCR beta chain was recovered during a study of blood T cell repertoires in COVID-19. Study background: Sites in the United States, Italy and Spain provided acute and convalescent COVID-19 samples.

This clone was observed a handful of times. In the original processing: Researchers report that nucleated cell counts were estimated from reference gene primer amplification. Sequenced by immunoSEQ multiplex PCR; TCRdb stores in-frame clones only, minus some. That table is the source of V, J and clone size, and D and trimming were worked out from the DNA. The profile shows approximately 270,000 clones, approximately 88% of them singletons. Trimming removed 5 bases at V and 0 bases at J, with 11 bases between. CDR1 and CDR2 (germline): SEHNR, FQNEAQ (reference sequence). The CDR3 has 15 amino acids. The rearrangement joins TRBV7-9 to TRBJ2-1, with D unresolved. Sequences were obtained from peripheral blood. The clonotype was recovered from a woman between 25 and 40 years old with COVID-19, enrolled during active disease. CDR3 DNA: TGTGCCAGCAGCGGTAGCTATAGCTCCTACAATGAGCAGTTCTTC. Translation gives CASSGSYSSYNEQFF.